The next 19 T cell receptor beta chains were all read from a single sample in a study of blood T cells in healthy people across ages. PCR was performed a second time for about 6 to 12 cycles using a sample-barcoded 5' primer and a J-beta primer mix. TCRdb analysed the 5' RACE reads with MiXCR anew, one entry per CDR3 protein. The sample shows 600,000 to 650,000 distinct CDR3 sequences, about 54% of them seen only once. Sample: blood. The receptors come from a man in his fifties or sixties in good health.

This clonotype has more than one count but fewer than ten. The rearrangement links TRBV4-1 to TRBJ2-4; 7 bases map to TRBD2. Judging by the DNA end, TRBJ2-5 fits better; the J call may be wrong. The CDR3 spans 15 residues. Germline CDR1 is MGHRA and CDR2 is YSYEKL. CDR3 residues: CASSQDRLARETQYF. The CDR3 DNA reads TGCGCCAGCAGCCAAGATCGACTAGCCAGAGAGACCCAGTACTTC.

The chain recombines TRBV25-1 with TRBJ1-4; 9 bases are shared with TRBD1. After removal of 5 bases from V and 8 bases from J, the junction contained 12 bases not matched to a gene. The germline gives CDR1 MGHDK, CDR2 SYGVNS. This CDR3 has 16 residues. The CDR3 sequence: CASSPQGQGMKEKLFF. The DNA for the CDR3 is TGTGCCAGCAGTCCCCAGGGACAGGGTATGAAAGAAAAACTGTTTTTT.

This chain connects TRBV6-5 to TRBJ1-2, with D possibly being TRBD1 (5 bases). Trimming left V 6 bases short and J 0 bases short, with 11 bases between. The CDR3 extends over 14 amino acids. Germline loops: CDR1 MNHEY, CDR2 SVGAGI. CDR3 in DNA: TGTGCCAGCAGGGGGTGGGGACCTAACTATGGCTACACCTTC. Translating gives CASRGWGPNYGYTF.

The chain recombines TRBV3-1 with TRBJ2-4; D is unclear. Gene TRBJ2-7 matches the end of the DNA better, so the J call may be wrong. The CDR3 covers 11 residues. Germline CDR1 LGHDT, CDR2 YNNKEL (reference sequence). The CDR3: CASSRAGEQYF. CDR3 nucleotide sequence: TGTGCCAGCAGCCGGGCTGGCGAGCAGTACTTC.

The chain couples TRBV5-1 to TRBJ1-6; weak D call: TRBD1 (6 bases). The CDR3 is 14 amino acids. Trimming cost V 4 bases and J 7 bases, with 12 bases left between them. The germline CDR1 and CDR2 sequences are SGHRS and YFSETQ. The CDR3 protein is CASSQGPGNSPLHF. CDR3 DNA: TGCGCCAGCAGCCAGGGGCCAGGGAATTCACCCCTCCACTTT.

The chain carries TRBV20-1 and TRBJ1-2, with TRBD1 as a possible D gene (6 bases). Between the trimmed V and J ends, which lost 4 bases and 8 bases, there was a span of 14 bases. CDR1 is DFQATT and CDR2 is SNEGSKA in the germline V gene (reference sequence). The CDR3 sequence is 12 residues long. The CDR3 DNA follows: TGCAGTGCTAAAGACAGGTCGGAGGGCTACACCTTC. Residues: CSAKDRSEGYTF.

V usage is TRBV3-1 and J usage is TRBJ2-7; 8 bases match TRBD1. The CDR3 consists of 14 residues. The germline V gene has CDR1 LGHDT and CDR2 YNNKEL (reference sequence). V shed 6 bases and J 10 bases; nucleotides not matched to a gene: 14. The CDR3 sequence is CASSPRVDRETQYF. For the CDR3, the DNA is TGTGCCAGCAGTCCCCGAGTGGACAGGGAAACCCAGTACTTC.

This sequence joins TRBV3-1 and TRBJ2-1; no firm D call. Per germline, CDR1 LGHDT and CDR2 YNNKEL (reference sequence). The CDR3 is 14 amino acids. V was trimmed by 3 bases and J by 10 bases, leaving 16 bases between them. The CDR3 DNA sequence: TGTGCCAGCAGCCAGGGTAGCCGCCAATCAGAGCAGTTCTTC. Amino acids: CASSQGSRQSEQFF.

The chain joins TRBV15 to TRBJ1-6, with D unresolved. In germline, CDR1 is LNHNV, CDR2 YYDKDF (reference sequence). Trimming removed 5 bases at V and 5 bases at J, with 7 bases between. CDR3 length: 13 amino acids. The CDR3 protein is CATSGGNNSPLHF. The CDR3 bases are TGTGCCACCAGCGGTGGGAATAATTCACCCCTCCACTTT.

V and J are TRBV28 and TRBJ1-1; 7 bases align to TRBD1. This CDR3 region has 15 residues. From germline, CDR1 is MDHEN and CDR2 SYDVKM. Unmatched junction bases numbered 15, after V lost 4 bases and J lost 10 bases. CDR3 sequence reads: CASSSPGQTFALAFF. CDR3 sequence (DNA): TGTGCCAGCAGTTCCCCGGGACAGACCTTTGCGTTAGCTTTCTTT. Drawing the rest from reference TRBV28 and TRBJ1-1, the complete variable domain is DVKVTQSSRYLVKRTGEKVFLECVQDMDHENMFWYRQDPGLGLRLIYFSYDVKMKEKGDIPEGYSVSREKKERFSLILESASTNQTSMYLCASSSPGQTFALAFFGQGTRLTVV.

This chain joins TRBV2 and TRBJ1-6, with D maybe TRBD1 (6 bases). V lost 9 bases and J lost 4, with 10 bases in between. This CDR3 has 13 amino acids. Germline values: CDR1 SNHLY, CDR2 FYNNEI. CDR3 sequence: CASGTSYNSPLHF. CDR3 sequence (DNA): TGTGCCAGTGGGACATCTTATAATTCACCCCTCCACTTT.

With respect to this clonotype: This clone may be a read error of a much larger clone one base away. The chain employs TRBV29-1 and TRBJ2-1; 8 bases are shared with TRBD1. V dropped 5 bases and J dropped 4; count of bases not matched to a gene: 1. The germline CDR1 and CDR2 sequences are SQVTM and ANQGSEA. CDR3 length equals 12 residues. The CDR3 protein is CSVRTGYNEQFF. CDR3 DNA: TGCAGCGTTAGGACAGGGTACAATGAGCAGTTCTTC.

The chain carries TRBV2 and TRBJ2-5; TRBD2 might be the D (7 bases). This CDR3 comprises 14 residues. The germline V and J ends were trimmed by 7 bases and 5 bases, with 17 bases remaining between them. Germline values: CDR1 SNHLY, CDR2 FYNNEI. CDR3 amino acids: CASILGGPGETQYF. CDR3 sequence (DNA): TGTGCCAGCATCCTGGGGGGGCCTGGGGAGACCCAGTACTTC.

This clonotype has more than one count but fewer than ten. The chain carries TRBV29-1 and TRBJ2-5; no reliable D call. The J call may be incorrect, as the DNA end agrees better with TRBJ2-7. The CDR3 has 12 amino acids. Germline V CDR1 and CDR2: SQVTM, ANQGSEA. CDR3 region: CSVVPLGGEQYF. In nucleotides, the CDR3 is TGCAGCGTTGTCCCCCTGGGTGGCGAGCAGTACTTC.

The J gene is TRBJ2-7, the V gene TRBV27; D gene uncertain. The CDR3 loop spans 14 amino acids. Germline CDR1 is MNHEY and CDR2 is SMNVEV (reference sequence). Trimming removed 5 bases from V and 0 bases from J, with 11 bases in between. The CDR3 DNA reads as TGTGCCAGCAGTCCCAGACGAAGCTCCTACGAGCAGTACTTC. Amino acids: CASSPRRSSYEQYF.

The J gene is TRBJ2-1, the V gene TRBV5-1, with 16 bases fitting TRBD2. With V trimmed by 3 bases and J by 3 bases, 6 bases remained unmatched. CDR1 SGHRS and CDR2 YFSETQ come from the germline V gene. The CDR3 consists of 18 residues. DNA of the CDR3: TGCGCCAGCAGCTCCGGGACTAGCGGGGGGGCCCGCTACAATGAGCAGTTCTTC. Residues: CASSSGTSGGARYNEQFF.

This clonotype was recorded a few times. V gene TRBV6-5 combines with J gene TRBJ2-7; D ambiguous. The CDR3 is 13 residues long. V shed 3 bases and J shed 6 bases, with 12 bases lying between them. Germline V gene lookup returns CDR1 MNHEY and CDR2 SVGAGI. The CDR3 reads CASSYTDRREQYF. The CDR3 bases are TGTGCCAGCAGTTATACAGATCGGCGCGAGCAGTACTTC.

This chain connects TRBV5-1 to TRBJ2-1; D might be TRBD1 or TRBD2, each matching 5 bases. The J call is uncertain, as TRBJ2-7 better fits the DNA end. The V gene's germline CDR1 is SGHRS and CDR2 YFSETQ. The CDR3 sequence is 15 residues long. CDR3 coding DNA: TGCGCCAGCAGCTTAAGGGACGTCTCCTACAATGAGCAGTACTTC. Amino acids: CASSLRDVSYNEQYF.

The chain carries TRBV5-1 and TRBJ2-1; D uncertain. V was shortened by 0 bases and J by 4 bases, with 11 bases between the two germline ends. The CDR3 extends over 15 amino acids. CDR1 SGHRS and CDR2 YFSETQ come from the germline V gene. CDR3 in DNA: TGCGCCAGCAGCTTGGCCGGTATAGCTTACAATGAGCAGTTCTTC. Translation: CASSLAGIAYNEQFF.